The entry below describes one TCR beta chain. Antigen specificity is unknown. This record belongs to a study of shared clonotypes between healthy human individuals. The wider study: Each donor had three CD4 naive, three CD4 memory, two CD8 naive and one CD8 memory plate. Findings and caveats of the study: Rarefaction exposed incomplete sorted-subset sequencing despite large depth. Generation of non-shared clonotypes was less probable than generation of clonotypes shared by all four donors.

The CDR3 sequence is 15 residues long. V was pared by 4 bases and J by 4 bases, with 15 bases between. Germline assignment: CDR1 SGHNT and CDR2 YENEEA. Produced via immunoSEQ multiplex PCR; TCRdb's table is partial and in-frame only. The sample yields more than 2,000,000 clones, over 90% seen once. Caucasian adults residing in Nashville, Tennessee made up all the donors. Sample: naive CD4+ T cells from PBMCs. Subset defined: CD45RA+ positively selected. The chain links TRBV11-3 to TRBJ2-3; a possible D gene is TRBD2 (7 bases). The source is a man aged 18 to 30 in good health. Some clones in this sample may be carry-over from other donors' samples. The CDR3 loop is CASSSGAGVSDTQYF. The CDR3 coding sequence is TGTGCCAGCAGCTCAGGGGCGGGAGTGTCAGATACGCAGTATTTT.